There are many counts of the clone carrying this TCR beta chain. Antigen specificity is unknown. With 10%, 30% or 50% of RNA, roughly 17,000 to 1,000,000 naive CD8 T cells were sequenced. Naive CD8 T cells underwent sorting with the CD8+CD4-CCR7+CD45RA+ definition. A single record per CDR3 protein comes from TCRdb applying MiXCR to the PCR reads. The table shows 85,000 to 100,000 distinct CDR3 sequences, with roughly 26% occurring only once. This sample is part of a study of molecular identifiers for immune sequencing clone quantification. Study-level findings and limits: For effector cells, clones above 20 RNA copies held over 97% of molecules; for naive cells, under 1%. Molecules of identical TCR sharing a barcode could underestimate highly expanded clone sizes.

The germline V gene has CDR1 PRHDT and CDR2 FYEKMQ (reference sequence). Trimming removed 5 bases from V and 5 bases from J; junction bases left unmatched: 3. The length of the CDR3 is 13 residues. The gene calls are TRBV13 and TRBJ1-1; TRBD1 matches 9 bases. The origin of this receptor is a human donor in good health. Some libraries in this study had Jurkat cell RNA spiked in. Sample: naive CD8+ T cells from blood, with Jurkat cell RNA spiked in. As to subset: FACS-sorted CD8+CD4-CCR7+CD45RA+ naive T cells. CDR3 sequence (DNA): TGTGCCAGCAGCCCGGGACAGGGTACTGAAGCTTTCTTT. Encoded protein: CASSPGQGTEAFF.